This entry describes one TCR beta chain. The antigen is unknown. The data derive from a study of a mutant IDH1 vaccine in newly diagnosed glioma. This table comes from immunoSEQ multiplex PCR, and its TCRdb copy is limited to in-frame clones, with some not included. This sample yields 55,000 to 65,000 clones, of which about 80% are seen a single time; roughly 3.5% belongs to the top ten. The time point: week 11, during vaccination. Topical imiquimod was applied with each vaccine dose, which held 300 ug of mutant IDH1 20-mer peptide. This CDR3 has 12 residues. V dropped 1 base and J dropped 8 bases, with 8 bases sitting between them. Looked up from germline, CDR1 is MGHDK and CDR2 is SYGVNS.

Sequences were derived from PBMCs, sampled from a glioma patient whose treatment included an IDH1 peptide vaccine. This chain connects TRBV25-1 to TRBJ1-2; D is unclear. The clonotype was recovered from a man aged 25 to 45 with glioma. As DNA, the CDR3 is TGTGCCAGCAGTGAATTGGGGAGAGGCTACACCTTC. It codes for CASSELGRGYTF.